The 9 T cell receptor beta chains in this list originate from one sample, sequenced in a study of neoadjuvant anti-PD-1 for oral cavity cancer (dated by TCRdb to the early 2020s). The time point label on this specimen signifies: before neoadjuvant nivolumab. The library was prepared using the immunoSEQ multiplex PCR assay. Imported from immuneACCESS, the table was reduced by TCRdb to in-frame sequences with V and J called. These copies leave out some clones; in studies compared against another copy, an unresolved V gene accounts for under half, and the cause of the remainder is not known. The sample data list fewer than 70,000 clones, and under 85% of these were observed just once. The ten top clones hold 2.6% of the sample. The sequenced sample was PBMCs, obtained before nivolumab (anti-PD-1) treatment. These receptors were taken from a person aged 35-80 years with oral cavity squamous cell carcinoma.

J is TRBJ2-3 and V is TRBV5-1, with 9 bases fitting TRBD2. Germline V lookup: CDR1 SGHRS, CDR2 YFSETQ. This CDR3 contains 16 residues. The V segment lost 0 bases and the J segment 1 base; nucleotides outside the gene matches: 3. CDR3 bases: TGCGCCAGCAGCTTGGCTACTAGCGGGCGCACAGATACGCAGTATTTT. Its translation is CASSLATSGRTDTQYF.

This chain joins TRBV6-5 and TRBJ1-2, with 11 bases identical to TRBD1. The CDR3 runs 15 residues. V lost 6 bases and J lost 8; bases outside the gene matches: 11. Looked up from germline, CDR1 is MNHEY and CDR2 is SVGAGI. This CDR3 reads CASRGTGGGEWGYTF. The CDR3 nucleotides are TGTGCCAGCAGGGGGACAGGGGGAGGGGAGTGGGGCTACACCTTC.

The rearrangement uses TRBV21-1 and TRBJ2-5; the table calls TRBD1, which could not be checked here. TRBV21-1 is designated a pseudogene. This CDR3 comprises 16 residues. CDR3 nucleotides: TGTGCCAGCAGCATCCTTAATACAGGGAGCGGAGAGACCCAGTACTTC. This gives the protein CASSILNTGSGETQYF.

This chain joins TRBV28 and TRBJ1-4; TRBD1 is a possible D gene (6 bases). V was clipped by 3 bases and J by 8 bases, with 13 bases between them. The germline CDR1 and CDR2 sequences are MDHEN and SYDVKM. The CDR3 is 14 residues long. The DNA of the CDR3 is TGTGCCAGCAGTTTCAGGGGATCCTCCGAAAAACTGTTTTTT. As protein: CASSFRGSSEKLFF.

The rearrangement links TRBV15 to TRBJ2-1; D is unclear. This CDR3 spans 12 amino acids. Germline CDR1 and CDR2: LNHNV and YYDKDF (reference sequence). V dropped 0 bases and J dropped 6 bases, with 3 bases sitting between them. CDR3 DNA sequence: TGTGCCACCAGCAGAGATGCCAATGAGCAGTTCTTC. Residues: CATSRDANEQFF.

The rearrangement uses TRBV19 and TRBJ2-1; no clear D gene. Germline V gene lookup returns CDR1 LNHDA and CDR2 SQIVND (reference sequence). This CDR3 region has 14 residues. V shed 3 bases and J shed 10 bases, with 16 bases lying between them. The DNA for the CDR3 is TGTGCCAGTAGTATGCAGCGATACACTGGGGAGCAGTTCTTC. Its protein product is CASSMQRYTGEQFF. The full variable domain, with the rest looked up from reference TRBV19 and TRBJ2-1, is DGGITQSPKYLFRKEGQNVTLSCEQNLNHDAMYWYRQDPGQGLRLIYYSQIVNDFQKGDIAEGYSVSREKKESFPLTVTSAQKNPTAFYLCASSMQRYTGEQFFGPGTRLTVL.

The chain carries TRBV2 and TRBJ2-1, with 8 nucleotides matching TRBD2. The V and J ends lost 6 bases and 2 bases, in that order; junction bases with no gene match: 9. This CDR3 contains 16 residues. Germline V gives CDR1 SNHLY, CDR2 FYNNEI. The CDR3 loop reads CASSFGASGPYNEQFF. The CDR3 DNA reads as TGTGCCAGCAGCTTCGGAGCTAGCGGGCCCTACAATGAGCAGTTCTTC.

The chain is built from TRBV6-4 and TRBJ2-7, with D perhaps TRBD1 (6 bases). Deletions cut 5 bases from V and 0 bases from J, with 11 bases between. The CDR3 spans 14 residues. The V gene's germline CDR1 is MRHNA and CDR2 SNTAGT. CDR3 in amino acids: CASSRTESSYEQYF. CDR3 nucleotides: TGTGCCAGCAGTCGGACAGAGAGCTCCTACGAGCAGTACTTC.

This clone was seen a handful of times. The chain combines TRBV15 with TRBJ1-6; D is possibly TRBD1 (6 bases). Germline V gene lookup returns CDR1 LNHNV and CDR2 YYDKDF (reference sequence). CDR3 length: 19 residues. With 0 bases removed from V and 0 bases from J, the gap between germline ends came to 15 bases. The CDR3 bases are TGTGCCACCAGCAGAGATCGGTGGCAGGGGAGCTCCTATAATTCACCCCTCCACTTT. This codes for CATSRDRWQGSSYNSPLHF.